This T cell receptor beta chain appears in the sequencing data of a study of T cell repertoires in cytomegalovirus infection. About the study: Peptides in the study included HLA-C-restricted and HLA-B-restricted CMV epitopes. Study-level points and caveats: In two of eight donors, the top clonotype was HLA-C-restricted CMV-specific. Adding up the frequency of public TCR beta families identified people who carried CMV plus the relevant HLA.

V was pared by 4 bases and J by 8 bases, with 5 bases of the junction left unmatched. The germline V gene has CDR1 SGHVS and CDR2 FNYEAQ. The CDR3 covers 14 residues. TCRdb ran MiXCR on the reads and lists one entry per CDR3 protein. The sample contains fewer than 1,000,000 distinct CDR3 sequences, 31% of which appear only once. Concerning this clonotype: Antigen specificity is unknown.

This chain uses TRBV7-6 with TRBJ2-1; 10 bases match TRBD2. This specimen consisted of cultured CD8+ T cells from PBMCs, obtained from culture after CMV antigen stimulation. The clonotype originates from a human donor in good health (CMV status not recorded). Some clones in this sample may be carry-over from other donors' samples. CDR3 region: CASSSLAGPHEQFF. CDR3 bases: TGTGCCAGCAGCTCACTAGCGGGGCCCCATGAGCAGTTCTTC.